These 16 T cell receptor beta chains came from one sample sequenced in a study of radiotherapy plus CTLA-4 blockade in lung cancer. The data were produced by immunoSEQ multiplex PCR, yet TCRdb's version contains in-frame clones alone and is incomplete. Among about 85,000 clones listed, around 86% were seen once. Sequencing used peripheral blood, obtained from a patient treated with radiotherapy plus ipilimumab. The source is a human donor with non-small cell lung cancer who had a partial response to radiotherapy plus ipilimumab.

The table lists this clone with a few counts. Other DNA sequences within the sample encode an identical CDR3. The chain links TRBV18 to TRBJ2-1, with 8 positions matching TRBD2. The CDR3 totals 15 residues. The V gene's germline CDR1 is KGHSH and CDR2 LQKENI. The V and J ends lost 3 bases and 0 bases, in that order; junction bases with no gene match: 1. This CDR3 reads CASSPGLVSYNEQFF. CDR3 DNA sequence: TGTGCCAGCTCACCGGGACTAGTCTCCTACAATGAGCAGTTCTTC.

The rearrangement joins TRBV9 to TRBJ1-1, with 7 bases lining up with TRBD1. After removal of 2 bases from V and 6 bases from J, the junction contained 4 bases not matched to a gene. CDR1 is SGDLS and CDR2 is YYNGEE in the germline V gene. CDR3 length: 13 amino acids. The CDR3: CASSVDRAPEAFF. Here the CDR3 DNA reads TGTGCCAGCAGCGTCGACAGGGCGCCTGAAGCTTTCTTT. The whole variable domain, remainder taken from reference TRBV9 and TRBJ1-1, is DSGVTQTPKHLITATGQRVTLRCSPRSGDLSVYWYQQSLDQGLQFLIQYYNGEERAKGNILERFSAQQFPDLHSELNLSSLELGDSALYFCASSVDRAPEAFFGQGTRLTVV.

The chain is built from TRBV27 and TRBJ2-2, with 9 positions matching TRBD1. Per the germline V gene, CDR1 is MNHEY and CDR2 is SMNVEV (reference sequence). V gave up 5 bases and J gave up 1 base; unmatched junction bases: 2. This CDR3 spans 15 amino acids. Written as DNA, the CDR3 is TGTGCCAGCAGTCAGGGACAGGGGAACACCGGGGAGCTGTTTTTT. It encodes CASSQGQGNTGELFF.

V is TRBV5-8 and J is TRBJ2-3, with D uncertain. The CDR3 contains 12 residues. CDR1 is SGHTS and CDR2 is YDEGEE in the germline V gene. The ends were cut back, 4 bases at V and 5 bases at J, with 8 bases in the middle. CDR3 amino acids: CASSRVIDTQYF. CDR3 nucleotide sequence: TGTGCCAGCAGCCGGGTAATAGATACGCAGTATTTT.

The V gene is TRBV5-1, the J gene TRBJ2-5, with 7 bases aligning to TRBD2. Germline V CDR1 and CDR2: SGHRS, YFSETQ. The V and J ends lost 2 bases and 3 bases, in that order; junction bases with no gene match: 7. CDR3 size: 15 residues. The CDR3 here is CASSFTGGWEETQYF. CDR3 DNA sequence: TGCGCCAGCAGCTTTACGGGAGGCTGGGAAGAGACCCAGTACTTC.

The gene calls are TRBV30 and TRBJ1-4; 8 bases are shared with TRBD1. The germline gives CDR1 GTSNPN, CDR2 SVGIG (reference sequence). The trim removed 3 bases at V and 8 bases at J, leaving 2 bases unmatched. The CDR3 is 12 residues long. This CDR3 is CAWRQGDEKLFF. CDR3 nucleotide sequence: TGTGCCTGGAGACAGGGGGACGAAAAACTGTTTTTT.

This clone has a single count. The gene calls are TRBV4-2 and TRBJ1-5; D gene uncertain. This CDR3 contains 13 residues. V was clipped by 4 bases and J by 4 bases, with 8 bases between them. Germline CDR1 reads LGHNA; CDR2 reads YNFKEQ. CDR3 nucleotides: TGTGCCAGCAGCCTGGGCGTGAATCAGCCCCAGCATTTT. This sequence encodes CASSLGVNQPQHF.

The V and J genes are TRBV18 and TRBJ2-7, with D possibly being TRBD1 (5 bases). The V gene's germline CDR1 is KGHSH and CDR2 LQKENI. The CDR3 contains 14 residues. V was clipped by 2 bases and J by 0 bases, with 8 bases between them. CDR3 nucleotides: TGTGCCAGCTCACCAACACAGGCCTCCTACGAGCAGTACGTC. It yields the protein CASSPTQASYEQYV.

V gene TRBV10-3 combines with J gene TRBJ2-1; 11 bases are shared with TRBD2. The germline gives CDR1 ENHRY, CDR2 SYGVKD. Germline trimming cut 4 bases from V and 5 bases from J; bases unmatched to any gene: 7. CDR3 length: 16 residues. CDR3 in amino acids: CAISALAGGRDNEQFF. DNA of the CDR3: TGTGCCATCAGTGCATTAGCGGGAGGGCGAGACAATGAGCAGTTCTTC.

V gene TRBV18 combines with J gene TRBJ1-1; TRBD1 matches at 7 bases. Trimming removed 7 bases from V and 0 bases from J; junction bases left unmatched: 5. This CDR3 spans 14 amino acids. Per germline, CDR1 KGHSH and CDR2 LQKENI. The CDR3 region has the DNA TGTGCCAGCTACCCGACAGGGATGAACACTGAAGCTTTCTTT. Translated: CASYPTGMNTEAFF.

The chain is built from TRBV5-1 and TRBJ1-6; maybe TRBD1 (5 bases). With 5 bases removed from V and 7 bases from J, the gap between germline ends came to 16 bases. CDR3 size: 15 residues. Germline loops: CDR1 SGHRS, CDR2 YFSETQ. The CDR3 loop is CASRVGAGENSPLHF. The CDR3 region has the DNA TGCGCCAGCAGAGTTGGGGCGGGAGAGAATTCACCCCTCCACTTT.

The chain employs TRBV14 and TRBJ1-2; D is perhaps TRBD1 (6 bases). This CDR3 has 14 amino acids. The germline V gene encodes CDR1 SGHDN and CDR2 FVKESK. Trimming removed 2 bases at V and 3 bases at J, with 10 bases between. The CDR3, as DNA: TGTGCCAGCAGCCAACGTACAGGGTACTATGGCTACACCTTC. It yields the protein CASSQRTGYYGYTF.

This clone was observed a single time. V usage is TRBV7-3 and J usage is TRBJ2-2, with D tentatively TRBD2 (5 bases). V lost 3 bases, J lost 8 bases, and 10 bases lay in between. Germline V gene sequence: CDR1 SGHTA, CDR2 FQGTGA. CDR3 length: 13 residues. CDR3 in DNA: TGTGCCAGCAGCTTGAGGACTCGAGGGGAGCTGTTTTTT. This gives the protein CASSLRTRGELFF.

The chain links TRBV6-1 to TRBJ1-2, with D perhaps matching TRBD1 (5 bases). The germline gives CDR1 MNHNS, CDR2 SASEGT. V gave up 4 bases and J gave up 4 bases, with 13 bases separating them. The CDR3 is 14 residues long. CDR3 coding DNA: TGTGCCAGCAGTGGGGGACTTACCCTCTATGGCTACACCTTC. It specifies CASSGGLTLYGYTF.

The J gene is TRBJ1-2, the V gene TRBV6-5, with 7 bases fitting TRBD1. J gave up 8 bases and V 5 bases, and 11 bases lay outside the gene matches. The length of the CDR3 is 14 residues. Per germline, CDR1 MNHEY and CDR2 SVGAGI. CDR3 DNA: TGTGCCAGCAGTCGACAGGTTGGGGACAGCGGCTACACCTTC. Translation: CASSRQVGDSGYTF.

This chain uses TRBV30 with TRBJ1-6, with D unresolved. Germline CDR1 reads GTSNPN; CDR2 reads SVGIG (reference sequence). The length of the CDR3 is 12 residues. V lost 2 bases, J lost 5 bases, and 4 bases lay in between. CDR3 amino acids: CAWSRDNSPLHF. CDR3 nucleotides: TGTGCCTGGAGTAGAGATAATTCACCCCTCCACTTT.